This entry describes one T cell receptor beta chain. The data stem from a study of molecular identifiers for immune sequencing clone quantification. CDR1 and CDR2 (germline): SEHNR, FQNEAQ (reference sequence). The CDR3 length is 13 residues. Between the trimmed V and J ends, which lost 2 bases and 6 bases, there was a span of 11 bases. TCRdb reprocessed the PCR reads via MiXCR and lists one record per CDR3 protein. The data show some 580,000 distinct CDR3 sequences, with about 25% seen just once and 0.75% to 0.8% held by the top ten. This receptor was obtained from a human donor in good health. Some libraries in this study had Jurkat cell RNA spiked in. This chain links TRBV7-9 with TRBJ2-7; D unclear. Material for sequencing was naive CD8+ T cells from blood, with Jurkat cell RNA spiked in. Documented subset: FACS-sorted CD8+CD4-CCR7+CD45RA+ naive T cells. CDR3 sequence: CASSLTPGTEQYF. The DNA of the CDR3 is TGTGCCAGCAGCTTAACCCCGGGCACCGAGCAGTACTTC.